This TCR beta chain was obtained from a study of Ad26.COV2.S vaccination and SARS-CoV-2 variants. Study summary: Participants got Ad26.COV2.S intramuscularly, once or twice 56 days apart.

This table comes from immunoSEQ multiplex PCR, and its TCRdb copy is limited to in-frame clones, with some not included. In the table there are over 400,000 clones, roughly 89% of which are singletons. Specified treatment: roughly 19 received Ad26.COV2.S at low or high dose, single or two shots; about 5 received placebo; per-sample allocation not given. The investigators took samples on day 63 after the first vaccine or placebo injection. Participants' vaccine, an Ad26 vector, delivered Wuhan-strain SARS-CoV-2 spike. This CDR3 spans 13 amino acids. V dropped 7 bases and J dropped 2 bases, with 11 bases sitting between them.

The genes are TRBV12-3 or TRBV12-4 and TRBJ1-2; D is unresolved. The source was peripheral blood, collected in a trial of Ad26.COV2.S vaccine versus placebo. The sequence came from a person between 18 and 65 years old who received the Ad26.COV2.S COVID-19 vaccine or a placebo. CDR3 in DNA: TGTGCCAGCACCGTCGACACCAACTATGGCTACACCTTC. This codes for CASTVDTNYGYTF.